A single sample gave rise to the 8 T cell receptor beta chains below, sequenced in a study of cytomegalovirus exposure and HLA in healthy donors. In the PCR, 60 Vbeta and 13 Jbeta primers were used. Profiling relied on immunoSEQ multiplex PCR, and the TCRdb table lists in-frame clones only, not all of them. The sample includes 95,000 to 150,000 clones, around 69% of them seen just once. What was sequenced was PBMCs. These receptors were obtained from a middle-aged woman in good health and CMV-seropositive.

CDR3 in amino acids: CASSPLADSSYNEQFF. DNA of the CDR3: TGTGCCAGCAGCCCCCTAGCTGATAGCTCCTACAATGAGCAGTTCTTC. J is TRBJ2-1 and V is TRBV7-2; possibly TRBD2 for D (5 bases). This CDR3 is 16 amino acids long. Trimming shortened V by 5 bases and J by 0 bases, and 14 bases separated the two germline ends. Germline assignment: CDR1 SGHTA and CDR2 FQGNSA.

The chain carries TRBV28 and TRBJ1-3, with 7 bases that match TRBD1. Unmatched junction bases numbered 7, after V lost 3 bases and J lost 5 bases. The V gene's germline CDR1 is MDHEN and CDR2 SYDVKM. CDR3 length equals 15 residues. CDR3 DNA sequence: TGTGCCAGCAGTTTCCGAGACAGGGTGAGAAACACCATATATTTT. Protein sequence: CASSFRDRVRNTIYF.

The chain uses TRBV27 and TRBJ1-1; possible D gene TRBD1, 6 bases. V was shortened by 0 bases and J by 3 bases, with 11 bases between the two germline ends. In germline, CDR1 is MNHEY, CDR2 SMNVEV (reference sequence). The CDR3 length is 15 residues. The CDR3 reads CASSLSRGSDTEAFF. The CDR3 DNA is TGTGCCAGCAGTTTATCCAGGGGTTCGGACACTGAAGCTTTCTTT.

This chain connects TRBV5-6 to TRBJ2-7; 11 nucleotides align to TRBD2. J lost 5 bases, V lost 3 bases, and 7 bases had no gene match. The CDR3 sequence is 15 residues long. Germline V gene data show CDR1 as SGHDT and CDR2 as YYEEEE. The CDR3 bases are TGTGCCAGCAGCTCCCAACTAGCGGGAGCCCACGAGCAGTACTTC. It encodes CASSSQLAGAHEQYF.

The chain is built from TRBV5-6 and TRBJ2-7, with 10 bases lining up with TRBD2. The CDR3 runs 16 residues. Germline loops: CDR1 SGHDT, CDR2 YYEEEE. The V gene end was trimmed by 0 bases and the J gene end by 4 bases; junction bases not matched to a gene: 7. The CDR3: CASSLAPSGRLYEQYF. Here the CDR3 DNA reads TGTGCCAGCAGCTTGGCTCCTAGCGGGAGACTTTACGAGCAGTACTTC.

This chain uses TRBV7-9 with TRBJ2-2; TRBD1 matches at 10 bases. The CDR3 is made up of 16 amino acids. CDR1 and CDR2 (germline): SEHNR, FQNEAQ (reference sequence). Trimming cost V 1 base and J 4 bases; bases outside gene matches: 3. Here the CDR3 DNA reads TGTGCCAGCAGCTTAGGTGGGACAGGGGTCACCGGGGAGCTGTTTTTT. It translates to CASSLGGTGVTGELFF.

The rearrangement links TRBV27 to TRBJ1-1; D ambiguous. The CDR3 runs to 15 residues. Per the germline V gene, CDR1 is MNHEY and CDR2 is SMNVEV (reference sequence). V was shortened by 7 bases and J by 4 bases, with 19 bases between the two germline ends. The CDR3 nucleotides read TGTGCCAGCACGAATGCGGACTCGGCGGGCACTGAAGCTTTCTTT. It encodes CASTNADSAGTEAFF.

The V gene is TRBV30, the J gene TRBJ2-4; D is perhaps TRBD2 (7 bases). Trimming pared 4 bases from V and 2 bases from J, leaving 12 bases between. Germline V gene sequence: CDR1 GTSNPN, CDR2 SVGIG (reference sequence). This CDR3 is built from 14 residues. CDR3 in amino acids: CAWTLRGPKNIQYF. The DNA for the CDR3 is TGTGCCTGGACATTGCGGGGGCCCAAAAACATTCAGTACTTC.